What follows describes a single TCR beta chain. This receptor's antigen is unknown. An end of the junction differs from the germline gene, which may be a read error. The library relied on the immunoSEQ multiplex PCR assay. For the multiplex PCR, a mixture combining 60 forward primers for TCR Vbeta segments and 13 reverse primers for TCR Jbeta segments was used. A multiplex PCR assay on genomic DNA amplified the CDR3 region of rearranged TCR beta genes. Amplified TCR beta libraries were sequenced as 87-base-pair reads on the Illumina HiSeq System. The authors' analysis ran thus. A later analysis counted tens of millions of unique TCR beta chains across the 650 to 800 repertoires, and some 11 million of these chains were shared by at least two donors. To remove PCR and sequencing errors, raw reads were error-corrected and collapsed into unique sequences using a nearest-neighbor algorithm that merged closely related sequences. CDR3 sequences were aligned to IMGT reference sequences to assign V, D and J gene segments. For a sequence to be retained, a match of at least six nucleotides to both a V gene segment and a J gene segment was required. Rearrangements were called productive when the CDR3 lacked stop codons and stayed in frame with V and J; all others were non-productive. Following IMGT convention, CDR3 was defined as the stretch from the second conserved V-encoded cysteine up to the conserved J-encoded phenylalanine. In an earlier analysis of around 570 of the donors, sequences lacking an unambiguous match to a single V gene segment were excluded. An earlier analysis of just under 600 of the donors called V segments functional above 56.7% productive rearrangements and segregating when the between-donor standard deviation exceeded 5%. A statistical classification framework was built to diagnose cytomegalovirus status from the catalog of TCR beta chain sequences. A later analysis assigned V and J genes by comparing TCR nucleotide sequences with IMGT/GENE-DB human TR gene sequences. Using the TCRdist pipeline, a later analysis assigned CDR3 sequences along with most-parsimonious VDJ recombination scenarios. A later analysis defined each TCR beta chain by its CDR3 amino acid sequence plus V-gene family, and excluded reads lacking a unique V-gene family. As a way to deal with suspected cross-contamination and a sequencing artifact, a later analysis dropped 450 to 600 nucleotide sequences that were highly shared and had low generation probability. For each public chain, a later analysis derived a clonal expansion index from normalized ranks of inferred template counts within each repertoire. A later analysis computed generation probabilities with a VDJ recombination model fitted to out-of-frame rearrangements, and checked the results against IGoR. Hypergeometric tests were used in a later analysis to score TCR-TCR, TCR-HLA and TCR-CMV co-occurrence, with a repertoire-size bias correction applied to the TCR pairs. To estimate false discovery rates, a later analysis permuted the HLA or CMV assignments 20 times. A later analysis grouped co-occurring TCRs with DBSCAN, adding TCRdist sequence similarity when clustering within HLA-allele-positive subsets. Repertoires with fewer than 30,000 or more than 120,000 public chains were left out of co-occurrence clustering, as were five repertoires with anomalous nucleotide sharing. TCRdb carries this immuneACCESS record with in-frame sequences only. Its versions omit some clonotypes, under half of them owing to an unresolved V gene in the studies checked, with the rest unexplained. Clonal size and the V and J genes are those of that table, whereas D and trimming came from the DNA. Within this sample are 200,000 or so clones, with roughly 80% of them counted one time only. About 6% of the sample comes from the top ten.

The germline V gene yields MDHEN for CDR1 and SYDVKM for CDR2. From cysteine to phenylalanine, the CDR3 is 15 amino acids long. The kept DNA is CDR3 alone, 45 bases in frame from the first base. The sample is drawn from a study of cytomegalovirus exposure and HLA in healthy donors (dated by TCRdb to about 2017). Turning to the overall study: In an earlier analysis of approximately 640 of the donors, about 260 Gb of sequence data and 100 million or so unique TCR beta sequences from roughly 200 million T cells were reported. Roughly 290 gigabases of sequencing data and approximately 91 million unique TCR sequences made up an early release that covered fewer than 650 HLA-typed donors. The genetic ancestry cluster associated with self-reported Caucasian donors included over 65% of the approximately 400 genotyped donors. The study was designed to test whether signatures of past pathogen exposure could be identified by cataloging public T cell receptors. Using immunosequencing, the study profiled T cell repertoires from some 670 subjects and related those repertoires to cytomegalovirus serostatus. A separate validation cohort of 90 to 150 different subjects was used in addition to the 666-subject first cohort. The study combined high-throughput TCR immunosequencing, statistical association of individual TCRs with disease status, and machine learning to predict cytomegalovirus infection status. A later analysis re-examined previously published TCR beta repertoires from just over 650 donors and added high-resolution HLA genotyping to investigate patterns of TCR occurrence. The later analysis used no new phenotypic data to find candidate immune exposures, relying instead on TCR beta sequences and their occurrence across donors. To decide whether each TCR beta V gene segment behaved as functional or pseudogenic, an earlier analysis of 587 of the donors relied on high-throughput TCR beta sequencing. Alongside the repertoire data, information on donor age, sex, ethnicity and CMV serostatus was compiled. A later genetic analysis used genome-wide SNP genotypes for about 55% of the 666 donors, treating that subset as a discovery cohort. Every discovery cohort repertoire had been produced on one sequencing platform. HLA typing covered class I and class II loci at four-digit resolution. The number of donors typed differed by locus, with about 629-640 for A, B, C, DRB1 and DQB1, roughly 520 for DQA1, 600 to 610 for DPA1, and some 450 for DPB1. Several DR-DQ haplotypes were treated as single units for association and clustering because of strong linkage in the cohort. Across 300 to 400 genotyped donors of the cohort, an average of about 240,000 unique TCR beta nucleotide sequences per donor were sequenced, and around 19% of those sequences were non-productive.

General study outcomes and caveats: A total of fewer than 200 TCR beta chains were listed by the study as associated with cytomegalovirus. Some IMGT-functional V segments, including TRBV6-2 and TRBV6-3, could not be told apart with the 87-base-pair reads, so those segments were excluded. A later genetic analysis reported fewer N-insertions in productive TCRs among donors in an Asian-associated ancestry cluster than the roughly 700-donor mean. Compared with equally common non-associated chains, HLA-associated TCR beta chains in a later analysis were more clonally expanded and had lower generation probabilities. The sequencing pipeline was judged likely to have produced a cluster of highly shared sequence variants as a technical artifact. The authors suggested that the approach could potentially be extended to other disease states and immunological phenotypes. The only immune exposure information available for the cohort was CMV serostatus. HLA typing was unavailable for some donors at each locus, so association tests used only the typed subset. Correlated functional status among segregating V segments might reflect linkage disequilibrium, but an unknown experimental factor could not be ruled out. In a later analysis, several top co-occurrence clusters were reported to appear linked to parvovirus B19, influenza, CMV and Epstein-Barr virus. The cohort was sequenced for TCR beta chains only, and without alpha or paired-chain data the features that could be detected were limited. In a later analysis, the rate of TCR association differed among HLA loci, with DRB1 alleles having the most associated TCRs and HLA-C alleles having the fewest. A later analysis found that most CMV-associated TCR beta chains appeared HLA-restricted, with HLA associations seemingly driven largely by CMV exposure. A few of the identified cytomegalovirus-associated TCR beta chains were confirmed in vitro to be specific for cytomegalovirus antigens. About 15 rarely observed V segments, including chromosome 9 orphons, were excluded from the earlier analysis of a few hundred of the donors because counts were too low. Most TCR sequences were seen in very few donors, while some public TCRs were found in many individuals. An association between a missense DCLRE1C variant and V-gene and J-gene trimming of TCR beta chains was found in a later genetic analysis and replicated in an independent cohort. Sequencing depth was assumed to be roughly uniform across donors in the presence/absence analyses, though that assumption may not hold. The classifier was reported to diagnose cytomegalovirus status with high specificity and sensitivity in both the original cohort and the validation cohort. At a false discovery rate of 0.05, a later analysis linked 15,000 to 20,000 TCR beta sequences to specific HLA alleles. A further reported finding was that TCR beta sequences accurately predicted the HLA-A and HLA-B alleles for most subjects in the first cohort. Broadly in line with IMGT annotations, most TCR beta V segments showed up in productive rearrangements about 90% or about 30% of the time in an earlier analysis of some 590 of the donors. When HLA alleles, especially DR and DQ, strongly co-occurred, attributing TCR associations to individual alleles was difficult.

In total, roughly 670 healthy bone marrow donors made up the cohort. At the time of sampling, every cohort member was nominally healthy, though immune exposures that went unrecorded were likely present. The donor was CMV seropositive and was included in the group of 250 to 300 seropositive cohort members. Every donor gave a peripheral blood sample, and the peripheral blood mononuclear cells from that sample were used for TCR beta sequencing. Genomic DNA was extracted from the blood cell samples with the Qiagen DNeasy Blood Extraction Kit. The sequencing input was PBMCs. This receptor was identified in a man aged 35 to 55 in good health and CMV-seropositive. The chain employs TRBV28 and TRBJ2-7; too little of a D gene remains to name it. The CDR3 protein: CASSLPAASSYEQYF. The nucleotide sequence reads TGTGCCAGCAGTTTACCTGCGGCCAGCTCCTACGAGCAGTACTTT.